These 13 T cell receptor beta chains were all obtained from the same sample, sequenced in a study of glioma-infiltrating T cells after dendritic cell vaccination. Clones were read by immunoSEQ multiplex PCR, and TCRdb kept only the in-frame ones, dropping some. In the table there are 95,000 or so clones, about 84% of which are singletons. Specimen: blood, collected before dendritic cell vaccination. The receptors originated from a human donor with glioblastoma.

J is TRBJ2-7 and V is TRBV5-1; 8 bases agree with TRBD1. Per the germline V gene, CDR1 is SGHRS and CDR2 is YFSETQ. J was trimmed by 2 bases and V by 0 bases; bases with no gene match: 1. The CDR3 is made up of 14 amino acids. This CDR3 is CASSLGRGPYEQYF. Written as DNA, the CDR3 is TGCGCCAGCAGCTTGGGCAGGGGGCCCTACGAGCAGTACTTC.

This sequence joins TRBV5-1 and TRBJ2-1; D may be TRBD1 (5 bases). Trimming shortened V by 4 bases and J by 9 bases, and 20 bases separated the two germline ends. Germline CDR1 reads SGHRS; CDR2 reads YFSETQ. This CDR3 comprises 15 residues. CDR3 residues: CASSAAPVDSVEQFF. CDR3 in DNA: TGCGCCAGCAGCGCGGCCCCCGTTGACAGTGTTGAGCAGTTCTTC. Together with reference TRBV5-1 and TRBJ2-1, the CDR3 gives the full variable domain: KAGVTQTPRYLIKTRGQQVTLSCSPISGHRSVSWYQQTPGQGLQFLFEYFSETQRNKGNFPGRFSGRQFSNSRSEMNVSTLELGDSALYLCASSAAPVDSVEQFFGPGTRLTVL.

A remark on this clone: Its ends do not fully match the called genes, so a read error is possible. Other nucleotide sequences in the sample specify the same CDR3. The V call is TRBV11-3, the J call TRBJ1-1; D is ambiguous. There are 14 residues in the CDR3. The germline V gene encodes CDR1 SGHNT and CDR2 YENEEA. The CDR3 region is CASSASDGGTEAFF. CDR3 in DNA: TGCGCCAGCAGCGCCTCGGACGGCGGGACTGAAGCTTTCTTT.

The V and J genes are TRBV9 and TRBJ2-7, with 9 bases identical to TRBD2. The J segment lost 2 bases and the V segment lost 4 bases, leaving 10 bases of the junction unmatched. Germline-derived CDR1 and CDR2 are SGDLS and YYNGEE. There are 16 residues in the CDR3. CDR3 sequence: CASSLGGGATTYEQYF. DNA for the CDR3: TGTGCCAGCAGCCTCGGCGGGGGGGCAACCACCTACGAGCAGTACTTC. Full variable domain (rest looked up from reference TRBV9 and TRBJ2-7): DSGVTQTPKHLITATGQRVTLRCSPRSGDLSVYWYQQSLDQGLQFLIQYYNGEERAKGNILERFSAQQFPDLHSELNLSSLELGDSALYFCASSLGGGATTYEQYFGPGTRLTVT.

The V call is TRBV6-1, the J call TRBJ1-2; D is perhaps TRBD1 (6 bases). Per germline, CDR1 MNHNS and CDR2 SASEGT. V was shortened by 5 bases and J by 4 bases, with 17 bases between the two germline ends. The CDR3 loop spans 15 amino acids. The CDR3 DNA reads TGTGCCAGCAGTAGACAGGACCTAGGGACCTATGGCTACACCTTC. It specifies CASSRQDLGTYGYTF.

The chain is built from TRBV7-7 and TRBJ2-3; D is unclear. Trimming took 2 bases from V and 4 from J, leaving 10 bases between them. Per the germline V gene, CDR1 is SSHAT and CDR2 is FNYEAQ (reference sequence). The CDR3 is made up of 14 amino acids. CDR3 protein: CASSLSSPPDTQYF. DNA of the CDR3: TGTGCCAGCAGCTTATCTAGTCCTCCAGATACGCAGTATTTT.

The chain uses TRBV10-3 and TRBJ2-1; 9 nucleotides align to TRBD2. The CDR3 extends over 15 amino acids. The V gene's germline CDR1 is ENHRY and CDR2 SYGVKD. Unmatched junction bases numbered 7, after V lost 10 bases and J lost 0 bases. The CDR3 sequence: CATGEGLASYNEQFF. As DNA, the CDR3 is TGTGCCACCGGGGAGGGACTAGCCTCCTACAATGAGCAGTTCTTC.

V gene TRBV5-1 combines with J gene TRBJ1-6; 9 bases agree with TRBD1. V was pared by 0 bases and J by 4 bases, with 2 bases of the junction left unmatched. The CDR3 totals 16 residues. Per the germline V gene, CDR1 is SGHRS and CDR2 is YFSETQ. In nucleotides, the CDR3 is TGCGCCAGCAGCTTGGAGGGACAGGGATATAATTCACCCCTCCACTTT. It specifies CASSLEGQGYNSPLHF.

The chain couples TRBV30 to TRBJ1-1; no firm D call. V shed 3 bases and J shed 0 bases, with 11 bases lying between them. Germline CDR1 reads GTSNPN; CDR2 reads SVGIG (reference sequence). The length of the CDR3 is 14 residues. The DNA for the CDR3 is TGTGCCTGGAGCAGAGGGCACTTGAACACTGAAGCTTTCTTT. Amino acids: CAWSRGHLNTEAFF.

The CDR3 region has the DNA TGTGCCAGCAGTACTCTAGCGGGGGGGCTCCCCGGGGAGCTGTTTTTT. It specifies CASSTLAGGLPGELFF. The J gene is TRBJ2-2, the V gene TRBV6-6; 12 bases line up with TRBD2. The ends lost 5 bases at V and 6 bases at J; junction bases unmatched: 7. The CDR3 sequence is 16 residues long. Per germline, CDR1 MNHNY and CDR2 SVGAGI (reference sequence).

In its sample, this clone was seen once. The rearrangement uses TRBV5-1 and TRBJ1-2, with a possible D match to TRBD1 (5 bases). Deletions cut 4 bases from V and 7 bases from J, with 14 bases between. Germline assignment: CDR1 SGHRS and CDR2 YFSETQ. The CDR3 contains 13 residues. The CDR3 loop is CASSPGSRSGYTF. The CDR3 bases are TGCGCCAGCAGCCCAGGGTCTAGGTCTGGCTACACCTTC.

The rearrangement uses TRBV4-1 and TRBJ2-7; maybe TRBD2 (6 bases). The CDR3 is made up of 14 amino acids. Deletions cut 3 bases from V and 4 bases from J, with 13 bases between. Germline V gene data show CDR1 as MGHRA and CDR2 as YSYEKL. CDR3 region: CASSHGGPGYEQYF. CDR3 DNA: TGCGCCAGCAGCCACGGAGGGCCCGGGTACGAGCAGTACTTC.

The chain uses TRBV19 and TRBJ1-4, with D perhaps matching TRBD1 (5 bases). CDR1 and CDR2 from the germline V gene are LNHDA and SQIVND (reference sequence). Trimming shortened V by 7 bases and J by 6 bases, and 9 bases separated the two germline ends. CDR3 length: 12 amino acids. CDR3 sequence: CASIGRDEKLFF. CDR3 DNA: TGTGCCAGTATAGGCAGGGATGAAAAACTGTTTTTT.